Listed below are T cell receptor beta chains from one sample, sequenced in a study of cytomegalovirus exposure and HLA in healthy donors. TCRdb's table, derived via immunoSEQ multiplex PCR, lists solely in-frame clones and lacks some. The repertoire holds roughly 140,000 clones, with about 85% as singletons. The sample consisted of PBMCs. The receptors were sampled from a human donor in good health. Each CDR3 is given with its conserved first and last residue.

V	J	CDR3
TRBV28	TRBJ2-7	CASSLKTRTSGNEQYF
TRBV27	TRBJ2-3	CASSSDLAGVRTDTQYF
TRBV27	TRBJ2-7	CASSSVQGLYEQYF
TRBV4-1	TRBJ2-7	CASSPKVPHRAREQYF
TRBV5-4	TRBJ2-3	CASSPPTSGRAQDAQYF
TRBV4-2	TRBJ1-5	CASSPAENRVHQPQHF
TRBV11-2	TRBJ1-1	CASSLAWGRPNTEAFF
TRBV19	TRBJ2-5	CASSIAISGGETQYF
TRBV19	TRBJ2-1	CASSNNRGSGEQFF
TRBV19	TRBJ1-1	CASAPNSDRMNTEAFF
TRBV10-1	TRBJ2-7	CATAGGGRTYEQYF
TRBV7-2	TRBJ1-1	CASSWETRTGRNTEAFF
TRBV6-5	TRBJ1-1	CASSYMGQGTEALF
TRBV19	TRBJ2-1	CASSMQGNEQFF
TRBV10-1	TRBJ2-2	CASSDDRRTSGNTGELFF
TRBV5-1	TRBJ2-7	CASSFLGDSSYEQYF
TRBV11-2	TRBJ1-4	CASSWGTGGLEKLFF
TRBV5-1	TRBJ1-2	CASSLAFGQGTSGYTF
TRBV19	TRBJ1-4	CASSPSRQGNEKLFF
TRBV13	TRBJ1-1	CASSLANTEAFF
TRBV5-6	TRBJ1-6	CASSSSNSPLHF
TRBV19	TRBJ2-2	CASSRRGTNTGELFF
TRBV14	TRBJ2-7	CASSPRGVAESGYEQYF
TRBV6-1	TRBJ1-6	CASSVALQPGSPLHF
TRBV27	TRBJ1-2	CASNPLPPGQGSYGYTF
TRBV5-1	TRBJ2-3	CASSLEAAGVEDTQYF
TRBV11-3	TRBJ2-2	CASSPGLENTGELFF
TRBV10-3	TRBJ2-3	CAIGTGGGTDTQYF
TRBV2	TRBJ1-1	CASSYVRDTEAFF
TRBV19	TRBJ1-6	CASSIISGDSYNSPLHF
TRBV2	TRBJ1-5	CASSESAIGQPQHF
TRBV5-4	TRBJ2-3	CASSLDRRTQYF
TRBV11-2	TRBJ2-1	CASSLAIRGSKSSYNEQFF
TRBV15	TRBJ2-3	CATSRDRTTDTQYF
TRBV6-1	TRBJ2-5	CASTTPGLFETQYF
TRBV25-1	TRBJ2-5	CASSDPLARGETQYF
TRBV6-5	TRBJ2-3	CASSPTRVTADTQYF
TRBV27	TRBJ2-1	CASSLSTSSYNEQFF
TRBV7-9	TRBJ2-2	CASSALPHRVAGGELFF
TRBV5-1	TRBJ2-1	CASSLLRDRSYNEQFF
TRBV9	TRBJ1-2	CASPPLQNKYMRGYTF
TRBV19	TRBJ2-1	CASSIYQGGVNEQFF
TRBV5-4	TRBJ2-1	CASSLGGTDEQFF
TRBV7-2	TRBJ1-1	CASRRDPGAEAFF
TRBV5-1	TRBJ1-3	CASSEQGLVSGSGNTIYF
TRBV27	TRBJ1-2	CASSTPLGYTF